Listed below are T cell receptor beta chains from one sample, sequenced in a study of T cell repertoires in cytomegalovirus infection. What these receptors recognize is not known. MiXCR was run by TCRdb on the reads, yielding one entry per CDR3 protein. Altogether about 920,000 distinct CDR3 sequences are present, approximately 33% being singletons, with the ten largest covering roughly 13%. This material consisted of cultured CD8+ T cells from PBMCs, taken from culture after CMV antigen stimulation. Source of these receptors: a human donor in good health (CMV status not recorded). Some clones in this sample may be carry-over from other donors' samples. The CDR3 runs from the conserved cysteine through the conserved F or W. Fields, in order: V gene, D gene, J gene, clone size, CDR3 protein, CDR3 DNA. D genes are given only for firm matches. Size is omitted from some rows. Given values are once, few, many or a class for expanded clones.

V: TRBV5-4
D: TRBD1
J: TRBJ2-2
size: NA
CDR3: CASSLVQGFFSGELFF
DNA: TGTGCCAGCAGCTTGGTACAGGGGTTTTTTTCCGGGGAGCTGTTTTTT

V: TRBV4-3
D: NA
J: TRBJ1-2
size: NA
CDR3: CASSQDRRDRNYGYTF
DNA: TGCGCCAGCAGCCAAGATCGTCGGGACCGGAACTATGGCTACACCTTC

V: TRBV10-2
D: NA
J: TRBJ2-5
size: few
CDR3: CASTQRRGQETQYF
DNA: TGCGCCAGCACCCAGCGGAGGGGTCAAGAGACCCAGTACTTC

V: TRBV12-3/TRBV12-4
D: TRBD1
J: TRBJ2-5
size: NA
CDR3: CASSPGQPRKTQYF
DNA: TGTGCCAGCAGTCCGGGACAGCCACGGAAGACCCAGTACTTC

V: TRBV7-4
D: NA
J: TRBJ1-1
size: NA
CDR3: CASSLDGTFF
DNA: TGTGCCAGCAGCTTGGATGGGACTTTCTTT

V: TRBV24-1
D: NA
J: TRBJ2-1
size: NA
CDR3: CATQRLQDKEQFF
DNA: TGTGCCACCCAGCGGCTCCAGGATAAGGAGCAGTTCTTC

V: TRBV6-4
D: NA
J: TRBJ2-2
size: few
CDR3: CASSPLLVTGSGELFF
DNA: TGTGCCAGCAGCCCCCTGTTAGTAACGGGCAGCGGGGAGCTGTTTTTT

V: TRBV6-6
D: NA
J: TRBJ1-1
size: few
CDR3: CASNHLGTEAFF
DNA: TGTGCCAGCAATCACTTGGGCACTGAAGCTTTCTTT

V: TRBV7-9
D: NA
J: TRBJ2-5
size: NA
CDR3: CASSSGQWAYQETQYF
DNA: TGTGCCAGCAGCTCCGGACAGTGGGCTTATCAAGAGACCCAGTACTTC

V: TRBV20-1
D: NA
J: TRBJ2-3
size: NA
CDR3: CSARDFVASDTQYF
DNA: TGCAGTGCTAGAGATTTTGTAGCATCAGATACGCAGTATTTT

V: TRBV7-2
D: TRBD1
J: TRBJ2-5
size: many
CDR3: CASSLTGGGMGPQYF
DNA: TGTGCCAGCAGCTTGACAGGGGGCGGAATGGGACCCCAGTACTTC

V: TRBV7-3
D: NA
J: TRBJ2-7
size: NA
CDR3: CASTRDSYEQYF
DNA: TGTGCCAGCACTAGGGATTCCTACGAGCAGTACTTC

V: TRBV29-1
D: NA
J: TRBJ1-2
size: NA
CDR3: CSVVGERKSPNYGYTF
DNA: TGCAGCGTTGTAGGGGAGCGGAAGAGTCCTAACTATGGCTACACCTTC

V: TRBV27
D: NA
J: TRBJ1-3
size: few
CDR3: CASSLYGRGVGNTIYF
DNA: TGTGCCAGCAGTTTATATGGCAGGGGAGTTGGAAACACCATATATTTT

V: TRBV6-1
D: NA
J: TRBJ2-2
size: NA
CDR3: CASSEPLLGGYTGELFF
DNA: TGTGCCAGCAGTGAGCCACTCTTGGGGGGTTACACCGGGGAGCTGTTTTTT

V: TRBV9
D: NA
J: TRBJ1-5
size: NA
CDR3: CASSVGGGTNQPQHF
DNA: TGTGCCAGCAGCGTAGGGGGGGGGACGAATCAGCCCCAGCATTTT

V: TRBV9
D: NA
J: TRBJ1-1
size: NA
CDR3: CASSVGPRAFF
DNA: TGTGCCAGCAGCGTCGGACCTAGAGCTTTCTTT

V: TRBV6-1
D: NA
J: TRBJ2-2
size: many
CDR3: CASATSNTGELFF
DNA: TGTGCCAGCGCAACTTCGAACACCGGGGAGCTGTTTTTT

V: TRBV6-2/TRBV6-3
D: TRBD1
J: TRBJ1-2
size: many
CDR3: CASSYLSVDRGYGYTF
DNA: TGTGCCAGCAGTTACCTGTCAGTAGACAGGGGATATGGCTACACCTTC

V: TRBV4-1
D: NA
J: TRBJ2-1
size: few
CDR3: CASSSTSPGGFGEQFF
DNA: TGCGCCAGCAGCTCCACTAGTCCTGGGGGATTTGGTGAGCAGTTCTTC

V: TRBV6-1
D: NA
J: TRBJ1-2
size: few
CDR3: CASSESTDPIYGYTF
DNA: TGTGCCAGCAGTGAGTCTACAGATCCGATCTATGGCTACACCTTC

V: TRBV6-5
D: NA
J: TRBJ2-3
size: NA
CDR3: CASSYSRQTTDTQYF
DNA: TGTGCCAGCAGTTACTCGCGACAGACCACAGATACGCAGTATTTT

V: TRBV19
D: NA
J: TRBJ1-1
size: NA
CDR3: CASSTPGRVNTEAFF
DNA: TGTGCCAGTAGTACCCCCGGACGGGTGAACACTGAAGCTTTCTTT

V: TRBV4-1
D: TRBD1
J: TRBJ2-1
size: NA
CDR3: CASSQGTGFLNEQFF
DNA: TGCGCCAGCAGCCAAGGGACAGGGTTTCTTAATGAGCAGTTCTTC

V: TRBV7-9
D: TRBD1
J: TRBJ1-4
size: few
CDR3: CASSGQATNEKLFF
DNA: TGTGCCAGCAGCGGACAGGCTACTAATGAAAAACTGTTTTTT

V: TRBV7-9
D: NA
J: TRBJ1-5
size: NA
CDR3: CASSSDYGGSNQPQHF
DNA: TGTGCCAGCAGCTCGGATTATGGGGGAAGCAATCAGCCCCAGCATTTT

V: TRBV20-1
D: NA
J: TRBJ1-1
size: NA
CDR3: CSARQRGGTEAFF
DNA: TGCAGTGCTAGGCAGCGGGGGGGCACTGAAGCTTTCTTT

V: TRBV7-6
D: NA
J: TRBJ1-3
size: many
CDR3: CASSHLTGDSGNTIYF
DNA: TGTGCCAGCAGCCATCTCACGGGAGACTCTGGAAACACCATATATTTT

V: TRBV12-3/TRBV12-4
D: NA
J: TRBJ2-1
size: few
CDR3: CASSLLLGGGRGNEQFF
DNA: TGTGCCAGCAGTTTACTACTGGGTGGGGGAAGGGGCAATGAGCAGTTCTTC

V: TRBV6-6
D: TRBD1
J: TRBJ2-1
size: few
CDR3: CASRLRTGGRGNEQFF
DNA: TGTGCCAGCAGACTACGGACAGGGGGCAGGGGGAATGAGCAGTTCTTC

V: TRBV7-3
D: TRBD2
J: TRBJ2-3
size: NA
CDR3: CASSLAPRLASTDTQYF
DNA: TGTGCCAGCAGCTTAGCCCCCCGACTAGCTAGCACAGATACGCAGTATTTT

V: TRBV7-9
D: NA
J: TRBJ1-6
size: NA
CDR3: CASSHPRTLIDSPLHF
DNA: TGTGCCAGCAGCCATCCCCGGACTCTCATTGATTCACCCCTCCACTTT

V: TRBV19
D: NA
J: TRBJ1-4
size: few
CDR3: CASTGKLGDKLFF
DNA: TGTGCCAGTACCGGGAAGCTCGGGGACAAACTGTTTTTT

V: TRBV5-1
D: TRBD1
J: TRBJ1-2
size: few
CDR3: CASSFPRDRETNYGYTF
DNA: TGCGCCAGCAGCTTCCCCCGGGACAGGGAAACCAACTATGGCTACACCTTC

V: TRBV12-5
D: TRBD1
J: TRBJ1-1
size: NA
CDR3: CASQSDRSLLSEAFF
DNA: TGTGCTAGCCAGTCGGACAGGTCGTTATTATCTGAAGCTTTCTTT

V: TRBV20-1
D: TRBD2
J: TRBJ2-1
size: once
CDR3: CSARELAGDHRREEQFF
DNA: TGCAGTGCTAGAGAACTAGCGGGGGACCATCGTCGGGAAGAGCAGTTCTTC

V: TRBV2
D: TRBD2
J: TRBJ2-3
size: NA
CDR3: CAILSSDGSGTTDTQYF
DNA: TGTGCCATTCTAAGCTCGGATGGTAGCGGGACCACAGATACGCAGTATTTT

V: TRBV5-1
D: TRBD2
J: TRBJ2-1
size: NA
CDR3: CASSLGDYDEQFF
DNA: TGCGCCAGCAGCTTAGGGGACTACGATGAGCAGTTCTTC

V: TRBV2
D: NA
J: TRBJ1-4
size: few
CDR3: CASSGEKLFF
DNA: TGTGCCAGCAGTGGGGAAAAACTGTTTTTT

V: TRBV7-8
D: NA
J: TRBJ2-2
size: many
CDR3: CASSLSGGTGELFF
DNA: TGTGCCAGCAGCTTGAGTGGGGGGACCGGGGAGCTGTTTTTT

V: TRBV27
D: NA
J: TRBJ2-1
size: NA
CDR3: CASSPYRVYNEQFF
DNA: TGTGCCAGCAGTCCCTATAGGGTATACAATGAGCAGTTCTTC

V: TRBV6-1
D: TRBD1
J: TRBJ1-4
size: few
CDR3: CATRQGTNEKLFF
DNA: TGTGCCACCAGACAGGGGACTAATGAAAAACTGTTTTTT

V: TRBV12-5
D: NA
J: TRBJ2-1
size: many
CDR3: CASGQTSVNLFF
DNA: TGTGCTAGTGGTCAGACTAGTGTTAATCTGTTCTTC

V: TRBV7-6
D: NA
J: TRBJ1-5
size: many
CDR3: CASSLEFLKPQHF
DNA: TGTGCCAGCAGCTTAGAGTTTTTGAAGCCCCAGCATTTT

V: TRBV7-3
D: TRBD1
J: TRBJ2-6
size: many
CDR3: CASGRDRAENSGANVLTF
DNA: TGTGCCAGCGGTAGAGACAGGGCTGAAAACTCTGGGGCCAACGTCCTGACTTTC

V: TRBV4-1
D: TRBD1
J: TRBJ2-1
size: NA
CDR3: CASSQDPQGILYNEQFF
DNA: TGCGCCAGCAGCCAAGATCCACAGGGGATTCTCTACAATGAGCAGTTCTTC

V: TRBV11-2
D: NA
J: TRBJ2-6
size: few
CDR3: CASSLNRASGANVLTF
DNA: TGTGCCAGCAGCTTAAATAGGGCAAGTGGGGCCAACGTCCTGACTTTC

V: TRBV10-1
D: TRBD2
J: TRBJ2-3
size: few
CDR3: CASSMPGLAGVNTDTQYF
DNA: TGCGCCAGCAGTATGCCGGGACTAGCGGGGGTCAACACAGATACGCAGTATTTT

V: TRBV12-3/TRBV12-4
D: NA
J: TRBJ1-1
size: many
CDR3: CASSLWGQPMLEAEAFF
DNA: TGTGCCAGCAGTTTATGGGGGCAGCCCATGCTCGAGGCTGAAGCTTTCTTT

V: TRBV14
D: TRBD1
J: TRBJ2-1
size: many
CDR3: CASSQGEQGVPRNEQFF
DNA: TGTGCCAGCAGCCAAGGTGAACAGGGGGTACCGCGCAATGAGCAGTTCTTC

V: TRBV7-2
D: NA
J: TRBJ2-5
size: many
CDR3: CASSLLFVGPIQETQYF
DNA: TGTGCCAGCAGCTTATTGTTTGTGGGGCCAATACAAGAGACCCAGTACTTC

V: TRBV7-4
D: TRBD1
J: TRBJ1-2
size: NA
CDR3: CASWTQGKDWNYGYTF
DNA: TGTGCCAGCTGGACACAGGGGAAGGACTGGAACTATGGCTACACCTTC

V: TRBV7-2
D: NA
J: TRBJ1-6
size: NA
CDR3: CASSPLARANSPLHF
DNA: TGTGCCAGCAGCCCACTGGCAAGGGCTAATTCACCCCTCCACTTT